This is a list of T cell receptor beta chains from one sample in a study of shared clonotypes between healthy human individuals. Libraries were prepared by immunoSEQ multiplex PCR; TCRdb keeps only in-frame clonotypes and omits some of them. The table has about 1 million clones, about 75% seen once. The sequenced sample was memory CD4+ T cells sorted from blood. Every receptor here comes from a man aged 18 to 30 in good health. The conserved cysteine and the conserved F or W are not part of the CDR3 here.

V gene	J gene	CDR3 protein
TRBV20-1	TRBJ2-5	SAGRETQY
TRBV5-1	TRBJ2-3	ASSLDEGVDTQY
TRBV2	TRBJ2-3	ASSWPGGTDTQY
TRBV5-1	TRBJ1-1	ASSLGGTAGNTEAF
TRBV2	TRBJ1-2	ASSAPQGTSYGYT
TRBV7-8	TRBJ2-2	ASSLATSGTLTGELF
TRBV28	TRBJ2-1	ASSLTGSYNEQF
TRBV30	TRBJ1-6	ACQPTGGNSPLH
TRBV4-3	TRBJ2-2	ASSNGGATGELF
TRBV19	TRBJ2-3	ASSIQGGDTQY
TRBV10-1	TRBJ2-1	ASSKDISYNEQF
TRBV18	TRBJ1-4	ASSPQGTNEKLF
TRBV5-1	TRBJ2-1	ASSGGQGYNEQF
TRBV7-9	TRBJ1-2	ASSARGGNSGYT
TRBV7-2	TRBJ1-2	ASSSTGPYGYT
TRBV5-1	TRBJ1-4	ASSPGQGSRGEKLF
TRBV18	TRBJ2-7	ASSPPASSYEQY
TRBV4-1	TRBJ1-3	ASSQARQGGGNTIY
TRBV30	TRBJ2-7	AWNRQGNYEQY
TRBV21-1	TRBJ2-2	ASSKGGQGGVDTGELF
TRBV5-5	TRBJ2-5	ASSLETAGRATQY
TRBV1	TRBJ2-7	TSSHQGMPYEQY
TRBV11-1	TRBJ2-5	ASSPGQASGVGQETQY
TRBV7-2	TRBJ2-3	ASREDRDTDTQY
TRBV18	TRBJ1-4	ASSPLFLSSTFNEKLF
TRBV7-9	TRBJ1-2	ASSSGTKIYGYT
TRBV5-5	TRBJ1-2	ASSRDRVGGYT
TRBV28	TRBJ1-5	ASRTPPGPQH
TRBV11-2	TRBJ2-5	ASSLRLAGGETQY